This TCR beta chain was found in a study of somatic mutations in cytotoxic T cells in rheumatoid arthritis. CD4+ cells and CD8+ cells were each obtained through positive magnetic bead selection, and their purity was assessed by flow cytometry. Per germline, CDR1 MGHRA and CDR2 YSYEKL. The V end lost 0 bases, the J end lost 4 bases, and 10 bases lay between the germline ends. The CDR3 runs to 15 residues. This clone was seen only a few times. Data came from immunoSEQ multiplex PCR; TCRdb stores just in-frame clones and leaves some out. The data show some 16,000 clones, approximately 80% seen once. The rearrangement links TRBV4-1 to TRBJ1-3; D is uncertain. Sequenced: CD8+ T cells sorted from blood. This clonotype originated in an adult with rheumatoid arthritis. CDR3 DNA sequence: TGCGCCAGCAGCCAAGATGGAGGGAGGGGAAACACCATATATTTT. It codes for CASSQDGGRGNTIYF.